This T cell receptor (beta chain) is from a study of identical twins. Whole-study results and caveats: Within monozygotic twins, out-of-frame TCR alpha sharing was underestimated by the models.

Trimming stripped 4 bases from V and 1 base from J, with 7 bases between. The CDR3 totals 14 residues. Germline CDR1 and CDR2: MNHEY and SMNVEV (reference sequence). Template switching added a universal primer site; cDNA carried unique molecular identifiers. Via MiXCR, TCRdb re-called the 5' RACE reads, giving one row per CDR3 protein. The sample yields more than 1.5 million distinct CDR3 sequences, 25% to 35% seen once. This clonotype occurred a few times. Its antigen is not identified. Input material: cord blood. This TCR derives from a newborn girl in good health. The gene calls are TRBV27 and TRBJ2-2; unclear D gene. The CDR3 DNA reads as TGTGCCAGCAGTTCGGACGGGAACACCGGGGAGCTGTTTTTT. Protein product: CASSSDGNTGELFF.